The 22 T cell receptor beta chains below all came from one sample that was sequenced in a study of human T cells and chemical hapten exposure. The time point denotes: patch test 2, 6 weeks after DPC sensitization. The treatment denotes: therapeutic diphenylcyclopropenone sensitization with weekly scalp DPC. TCRdb re-called the RACE reads with MiXCR, one entry per CDR3 protein. The profile covers about 350,000 distinct CDR3 sequences, with about 6.9% appearing a single time and around 6.1% taken by the ten largest. The sample here was whole blood, taken in connection with sensitization to the hapten diphenylcyclopropenone (DPC). These receptors originate from a woman younger than 35 with alopecia areata. Some clones in this sample may be carry-over from other donors' samples.

This clonotype was counted a few times. This chain links TRBV6-2 or TRBV6-3 with TRBJ2-5, with 7 bases aligning to TRBD2. Germline V gene sequence: CDR1 MNHEY, CDR2 SVGEGT. This CDR3 has 14 residues. Unmatched junction bases numbered 8, after V lost 5 bases and J lost 5 bases. CDR3: CASSRKPGRETQYF. The DNA for the CDR3 is TGTGCCAGCAGTAGAAAACCCGGGAGGGAGACCCAGTACTTC.

This clonotype was found many times. This chain joins TRBV5-5 and TRBJ1-1; D is uncertain. The CDR3 has 14 amino acids. Germline CDR1 reads SGHKS; CDR2 reads YYEKEE (reference sequence). Trimming removed 0 bases at V and 2 bases at J, with 8 bases between. CDR3: CASSLDISNTEAFF. Here the CDR3 DNA reads TGTGCCAGCAGCTTGGATATATCCAACACTGAAGCTTTCTTT.

The sample holds many counts of this clonotype. The genes are TRBV5-6 and TRBJ1-1; possible D gene TRBD1, 6 bases. Trimming removed 1 base from V and 0 bases from J, with 13 bases in between. This CDR3 is 16 amino acids long. Germline V lookup: CDR1 SGHDT, CDR2 YYEEEE. This CDR3 reads CASSLPRGAMNTEAFF. CDR3 sequence (DNA): TGTGCCAGCAGCTTGCCCAGGGGCGCTATGAACACTGAAGCTTTCTTT.

V usage is TRBV27 and J usage is TRBJ1-6; D may be TRBD1 (5 bases). The CDR3 runs 14 residues. The germline V and J ends were trimmed by 4 bases and 7 bases, with 11 bases remaining between them. The germline V gene has CDR1 MNHEY and CDR2 SMNVEV (reference sequence). CDR3 DNA sequence: TGTGCCAGCAGTTCTATGGCAGGGAATTCACCCCTCCACTTT. This sequence encodes CASSSMAGNSPLHF.

The chain recombines TRBV20-1 with TRBJ1-1; D not certain. V dropped 5 bases and J dropped 0 bases, with 7 bases sitting between them. Germline V CDR1 and CDR2: DFQATT, SNEGSKA (reference sequence). The CDR3 length is 12 residues. CDR3 bases: TGCAGTGCTTTCGAGTTGAACACTGAAGCTTTCTTT. Translation: CSAFELNTEAFF.

This clonotype has just a few counts. The J gene is TRBJ2-7, the V gene TRBV6-1; possible D gene TRBD1, 6 bases. Germline lookup yields CDR1 MNHNS and CDR2 SASEGT. The CDR3 has 14 amino acids. Trimming removed 4 bases from V and 2 bases from J, with 12 bases in between. The CDR3 loop reads CASSASAGAYEQYF. CDR3 sequence (DNA): TGTGCCAGCAGTGCGAGCGCAGGGGCCTACGAGCAGTACTTC.

In its sample, this clonotype was seen many times. This rearrangement joins TRBV13 to TRBJ2-3; D possibly uses TRBD1 or TRBD2 (5 bases each). The CDR3 spans 12 residues. The V gene's germline CDR1 is PRHDT and CDR2 FYEKMQ (reference sequence). Trimming shortened V by 4 bases and J by 5 bases, and 7 bases separated the two germline ends. CDR3 protein: CASSSGQDTQYF. The DNA of the CDR3 is TGTGCCAGCAGCTCGGGGCAAGATACGCAGTATTTT.

In this sample, this clonotype turned up many times. The chain uses TRBV15 and TRBJ1-2; D not resolved. The CDR3 contains 13 residues. The V and J ends lost 0 bases and 9 bases respectively, with 11 bases between them. From germline, CDR1 is LNHNV and CDR2 YYDKDF (reference sequence). Written as DNA, the CDR3 is TGTGCCACCAGCAGAGATCAGAGCGCGAGCTACACCTTC. Its protein is CATSRDQSASYTF. Full variable domain (missing parts from reference TRBV15 and TRBJ1-2): DAMVIQNPRYQVTQFGKPVTLSCSQTLNHNVMYWYQQKSSQAPKLLFHYYDKDFNNEADTPDNFQSRRPNTSFCFLDIRSPGLGDTAMYLCATSRDQSASYTFGSGTRLTVV.

The chain uses TRBV6-2 or TRBV6-3 and TRBJ2-2; D remains ambiguous. CDR3 length: 13 residues. V shed 6 bases and J shed 6 bases, with 11 bases lying between them. Looked up from germline, CDR1 is MNHEY and CDR2 is SVGEGT. The CDR3 region is CASSRSSAGELFF. The CDR3 region has the DNA TGTGCCAGCAGCAGGTCTAGTGCCGGGGAGCTGTTTTTT.

The sample holds many counts of this clonotype. The J gene is TRBJ1-1, the V gene TRBV13; D perhaps matches TRBD1 (5 bases). Trimming took 5 bases from V and 3 from J, leaving 16 bases between them. This CDR3 comprises 15 residues. Germline assignment: CDR1 PRHDT and CDR2 FYEKMQ (reference sequence). The CDR3 reads CASSTRGAGYTEAFF. Here the CDR3 DNA reads TGTGCCAGCAGCACAAGGGGAGCGGGGTACACTGAAGCTTTCTTT.

The chain couples TRBV9 to TRBJ1-1; TRBD1 is a possible D gene (5 bases). The CDR3 is 13 residues long. The germline V and J ends were trimmed by 0 bases and 7 bases, with 10 bases remaining between them. Per germline, CDR1 SGDLS and CDR2 YYNGEE. The CDR3 DNA is TGTGCCAGCAGCGTAGGGGGCCGGCATGAAGCTTTCTTT. Encoded protein: CASSVGGRHEAFF.

The DNA for the CDR3 is TGTGCCATCAGCCAAATAGCGGGGGCCTCCTACGAGCAGTACTTC. Residues: CAISQIAGASYEQYF. The rearrangement uses TRBV10-3 and TRBJ2-7; 9 nucleotides align to TRBD2. The junction had 6 bases not matched to a gene; V was cut back by 6 bases and J by 0 bases. CDR3 length: 15 amino acids. Germline V gene data show CDR1 as ENHRY and CDR2 as SYGVKD.

This clonotype turned up a few times. This chain links TRBV20-1 with TRBJ2-5; D call uncertain. The V end lost 4 bases, the J end lost 0 bases, and 3 bases lay between the germline ends. This CDR3 comprises 11 residues. The germline V gene has CDR1 DFQATT and CDR2 SNEGSKA (reference sequence). CDR3 sequence: CSATYQETQYF. The DNA for the CDR3 is TGCAGTGCTACTTACCAAGAGACCCAGTACTTC.

A note on this clonotype: One base away lies a much larger clone, so this may be a sequencing read error. The V and J genes are TRBV7-2 and TRBJ2-5; TRBD1 matches at 7 bases. The CDR3 has 13 amino acids. V dropped 3 bases and J dropped 4; count of bases not matched to a gene: 2. Germline CDR1 and CDR2: SGHTA and FQGNSA. The CDR3 sequence: CASSFTGAETQYF. Here the CDR3 DNA reads TGTGCCAGCAGCTTTACAGGGGCAGAGACCCAGTACTTC.

The J gene is TRBJ2-7, the V gene TRBV6-2 or TRBV6-3; the D is unclear. There are 17 residues in the CDR3. The V end was cut by 2 bases, the J end by 9 bases, with 26 bases between. Germline-derived CDR1 and CDR2 are MNHEY and SVGEGT. The CDR3 sequence is CASSYGVGPSRLTGQYF. The CDR3 DNA reads TGTGCCAGCAGTTACGGTGTGGGTCCATCCCGGCTTACGGGGCAGTACTTC.

The CDR3: CASCAQNEAYNEQFF. The CDR3 DNA follows: TGTGCCAGCTGTGCCCAAAATGAGGCCTACAATGAGCAGTTCTTC. This rearrangement joins TRBV2 to TRBJ2-1; D is ambiguous. V was trimmed by 8 bases and J by 2 bases, leaving 16 bases between them. CDR3 size: 15 residues. Germline V gives CDR1 SNHLY, CDR2 FYNNEI.

CDR3 loop: CASSQPDSSGANVLTF. The CDR3 nucleotides read TGCGCCAGCAGCCAACCTGACAGTTCTGGGGCCAACGTCCTGACTTTC. The chain employs TRBV4-1 and TRBJ2-6, with D perhaps TRBD1 (5 bases). V lost 2 bases and J 1 base, leaving 9 bases between the germline ends. Germline CDR1 is MGHRA and CDR2 is YSYEKL. The CDR3 is 16 residues long.

The V gene is TRBV6-1, the J gene TRBJ2-3; D is undetermined. CDR3 length equals 13 residues. Trimming removed 7 bases at V and 3 bases at J, with 11 bases between. Germline V CDR1 and CDR2: MNHNS, SASEGT. The CDR3 coding sequence is TGTGCCAGCATGGGCGCCCAGACAGATACGCAGTATTTT. Translating it yields CASMGAQTDTQYF.

Points on this clonotype: This may be a read error: a much more frequent sequence differs by one nucleotide. The chain joins TRBV14 to TRBJ2-1; possible D gene TRBD1, 6 bases. The CDR3 has 16 residues. Trimming pared 8 bases from V and 4 bases from J, leaving 21 bases between. Germline V gives CDR1 SGHDN, CDR2 FVKESK. CDR3: CASGTLTGTPYNEQFF. The CDR3 DNA reads as TGTGCCAGCGGCACTCTAACCGGGACACCATACAATGAGCAGTTCTTC.

This clonotype came up a few times. The chain is built from TRBV18 and TRBJ1-5, with D possibly being TRBD1 (5 bases). V was trimmed by 2 bases and J by 4 bases, leaving 9 bases between them. CDR3 length: 14 amino acids. Germline values: CDR1 KGHSH, CDR2 LQKENI. Written as DNA, the CDR3 is TGTGCCAGCTCACCAGATTCAGGGAATCAGCCCCAGCATTTT. Its protein is CASSPDSGNQPQHF.

The J gene is TRBJ2-3, the V gene TRBV10-3; D is possibly TRBD1 (6 bases). This CDR3 has 17 residues. In germline, CDR1 is ENHRY, CDR2 SYGVKD. V lost 0 bases, J lost 2 bases, and 15 bases lay in between. CDR3 DNA: TGTGCCATCAGTGAGTCGGCCATAGGGACACCCACAGATACGCAGTATTTT. Translated: CAISESAIGTPTDTQYF.

V and J are TRBV7-9 and TRBJ2-3; D is ambiguous. The CDR3 extends over 14 amino acids. V shed 1 base and J shed 3 bases, with 8 bases lying between them. Per germline, CDR1 SEHNR and CDR2 FQNEAQ (reference sequence). The CDR3 region is CASSLEIWTDTQYF. CDR3 DNA: TGTGCCAGCAGCTTAGAAATTTGGACAGATACGCAGTATTTT.